Sequencing of this T cell receptor (beta chain) was carried out in a study of cytomegalovirus exposure and HLA in healthy donors. V lost 5 bases and J lost 2, with 15 bases in between. CDR3 length: 15 residues. CDR1 and CDR2 from the germline V gene are LNHNV and YYDKDF (reference sequence). Profiling relied on immunoSEQ multiplex PCR, and the TCRdb table lists in-frame clones only, not all of them. The repertoire holds around 94,000 clones, approximately 95% seen once, with 0.89% in the top ten. This clone was observed a single time. This chain connects TRBV15 to TRBJ2-5; D perhaps matches TRBD2 (5 bases). Specimen: PBMCs. The clonotype was recovered from a woman in her late teens or twenties in good health and CMV-seronegative. As DNA, the CDR3 is TGTGCCACCAGCGGGTTGAGGGTCACACAAGAGACCCAGTACTTC. Its translation is CATSGLRVTQETQYF.